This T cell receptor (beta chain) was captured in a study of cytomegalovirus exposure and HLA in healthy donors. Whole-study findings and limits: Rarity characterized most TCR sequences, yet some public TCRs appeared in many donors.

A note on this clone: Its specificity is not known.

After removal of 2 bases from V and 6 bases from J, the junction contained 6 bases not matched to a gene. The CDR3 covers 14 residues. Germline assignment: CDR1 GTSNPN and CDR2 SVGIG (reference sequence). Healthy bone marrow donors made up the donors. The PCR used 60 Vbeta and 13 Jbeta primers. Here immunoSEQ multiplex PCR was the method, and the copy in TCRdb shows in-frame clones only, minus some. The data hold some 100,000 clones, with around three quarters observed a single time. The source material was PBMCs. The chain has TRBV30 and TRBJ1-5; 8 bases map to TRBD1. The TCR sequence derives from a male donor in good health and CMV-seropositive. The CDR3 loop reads CAWSKGQAIQPQHF. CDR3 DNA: TGTGCCTGGAGTAAGGGACAGGCAATTCAGCCCCAGCATTTT.